This record looks at one TCR beta chain sequence and its context. As yet, its antigen is unknown. The data were obtained in a study of T-cell reconstitution after alpha-beta-depleted transplantation in children. The CDR3 is 15 amino acids. V lost 1 base and J 4 bases, leaving 13 bases between the germline ends. Germline V gene data show CDR1 as SNHLY and CDR2 as FYNNEI. Whole-study results and caveats: Hyperexpanded clones declined; after one year, newly produced T cells mostly supplied diversity.

Library preparation (for TCRbeta) was performed with unique molecular identifiers. TCRdb reprocessed the PCR reads with MiXCR, giving one entry per CDR3 protein. The sample shows about 980,000 distinct CDR3 sequences, less than 30% of them seen only once. The source of this sequence is a boy in the first two years of life who had a stem cell transplant for SCID, so the T cells may come from the graft donor. J is TRBJ1-2 and V is TRBV2; unclear D gene. The sequencing used PBMCs, mostly from graft donor cells, collected 360 days after TCRalphabeta/CD19-depleted stem cell transplant. Here the CDR3 reads CASSEGGGGGYGYTF. The CDR3 DNA is TGTGCCAGCAGTGAAGGGGGAGGAGGCGGCTATGGCTACACCTTC.